The sequence of this T cell receptor (beta chain) was determined in a study of CD8+CD57+ T cells in acquired aplastic anemia. The use of genomic DNA as template underpinned the TCR beta VDJ and CDR3 profiling. TCRdb processed the reads anew with MiXCR; each CDR3 protein has one entry. The sample contains 90,000 to 150,000 distinct CDR3 sequences, under 60% of which appear only once. By flow cytometry, patients selected for sequencing had shown an expansion of CD8+CD57+ cells. CDR1 and CDR2 from the germline V gene are SEHNR and FQNEAQ (reference sequence). V was cut by 4 bases and J by 6 bases, with 13 bases left in between. This CDR3 spans 13 amino acids.

Material: sorted CD4+, CD8+, or CD8+CD57+ T cells (not recorded which) from PBMCs. The TCR sequence derives from a human donor with aplastic anemia. The chain uses TRBV7-9 and TRBJ2-7; D is unresolved. The DNA for the CDR3 is TGTGCCAGCAGCTCCTCCTCGGCCTCCGAGCAGTACTTC. Its protein is CASSSSSASEQYF. The whole variable domain, remainder taken from reference TRBV7-9 and TRBJ2-7, is DTGVSQNPRHKITKRGQNVTFRCDPISEHNRLYWYRQTLGQGPEFLTYFQNEAQLEKSRLLSDRFSAERPKGSFSTLEIQRTEQGDSAMYLCASSSSSASEQYFGPGTRLTVT.